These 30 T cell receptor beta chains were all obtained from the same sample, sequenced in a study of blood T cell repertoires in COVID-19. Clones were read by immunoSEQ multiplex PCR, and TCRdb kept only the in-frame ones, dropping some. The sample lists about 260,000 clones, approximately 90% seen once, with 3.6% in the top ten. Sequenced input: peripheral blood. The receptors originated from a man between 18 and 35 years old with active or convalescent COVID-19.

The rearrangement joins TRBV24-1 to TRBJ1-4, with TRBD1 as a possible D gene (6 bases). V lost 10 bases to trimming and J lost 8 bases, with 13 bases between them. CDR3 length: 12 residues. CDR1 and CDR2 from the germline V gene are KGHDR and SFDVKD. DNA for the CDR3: TGTGCCACGAAAGGGGACACCGAAAAACTGTTTTTT. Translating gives CATKGDTEKLFF.

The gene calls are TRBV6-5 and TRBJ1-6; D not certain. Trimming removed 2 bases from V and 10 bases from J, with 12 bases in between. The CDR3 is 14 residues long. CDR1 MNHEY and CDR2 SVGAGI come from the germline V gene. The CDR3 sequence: CASSYDFRGSPLHF. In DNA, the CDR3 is TGTGCCAGCAGTTACGATTTTAGAGGGTCACCCCTCCACTTT.

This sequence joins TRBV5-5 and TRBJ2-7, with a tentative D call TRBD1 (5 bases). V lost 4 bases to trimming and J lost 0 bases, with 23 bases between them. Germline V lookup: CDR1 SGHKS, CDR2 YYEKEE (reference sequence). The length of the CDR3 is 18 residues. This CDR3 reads CASSPAIWGHLSSYEQYF. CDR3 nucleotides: TGTGCCAGCAGCCCTGCTATCTGGGGCCACCTGAGCTCCTACGAGCAGTACTTC.

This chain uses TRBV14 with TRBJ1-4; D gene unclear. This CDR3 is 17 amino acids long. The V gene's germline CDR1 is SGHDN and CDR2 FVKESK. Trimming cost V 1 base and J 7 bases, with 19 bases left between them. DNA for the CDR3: TGTGCCAGCAGCCAAGGTTATGGGCCGCGGGGAGGTGAAAAACTGTTTTTT. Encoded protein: CASSQGYGPRGGEKLFF.

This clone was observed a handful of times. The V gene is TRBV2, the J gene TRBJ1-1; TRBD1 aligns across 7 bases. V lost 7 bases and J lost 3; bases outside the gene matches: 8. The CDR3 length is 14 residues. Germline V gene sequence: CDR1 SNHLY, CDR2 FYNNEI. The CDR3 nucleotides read TGTGCCAGCAATCCGACAGGGTTGGACACTGAAGCTTTCTTT. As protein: CASNPTGLDTEAFF.

CDR3 sequence: CASSRRRGSAVDTQYF. The CDR3 DNA is TGTGCCAGCAGCCGTAGGCGGGGGAGCGCGGTAGATACGCAGTATTTT. The chain carries TRBV14 and TRBJ2-3; 7 bases fit TRBD2. CDR1 and CDR2 from the germline V gene are SGHDN and FVKESK. With V trimmed by 4 bases and J by 5 bases, 12 bases remained unmatched. This CDR3 has 16 residues.

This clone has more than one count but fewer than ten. The CDR3 DNA sequence: TGTGCCAGTAGCCAGGGGACAGGGGGAAATTCACCCCTCCACTTT. Translating gives CASSQGTGGNSPLHF. This sequence joins TRBV19 and TRBJ1-6; 11 bases agree with TRBD1. Germline trimming cut 6 bases from V and 7 bases from J; bases unmatched to any gene: 5. This CDR3 is built from 15 residues. In germline, CDR1 is LNHDA, CDR2 SQIVND (reference sequence).

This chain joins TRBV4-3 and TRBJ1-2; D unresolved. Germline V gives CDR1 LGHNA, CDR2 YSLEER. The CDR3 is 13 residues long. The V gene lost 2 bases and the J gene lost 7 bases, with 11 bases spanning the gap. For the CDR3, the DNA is TGCGCCAGCAGCCAACAGACTATAGGTGGCTACACCTTC. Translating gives CASSQQTIGGYTF.

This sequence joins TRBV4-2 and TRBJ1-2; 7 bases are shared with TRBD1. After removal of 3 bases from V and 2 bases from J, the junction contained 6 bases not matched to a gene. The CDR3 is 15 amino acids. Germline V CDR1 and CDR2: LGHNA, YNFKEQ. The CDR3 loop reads CASSQELTGNYGYTF. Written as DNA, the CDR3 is TGTGCCAGCAGCCAGGAACTGACAGGGAACTATGGCTACACCTTC.

CDR3 amino acids: CSAGTASRTDTQYF. In DNA, the CDR3 is TGCAGCGCAGGGACAGCGAGCCGCACAGATACGCAGTATTTT. This chain uses TRBV29-1 with TRBJ2-3; 7 bases agree with TRBD1. J was trimmed by 1 base and V by 7 bases; bases with no gene match: 8. The CDR3 length is 14 residues. Germline-derived CDR1 and CDR2 are SQVTM and ANQGSEA.

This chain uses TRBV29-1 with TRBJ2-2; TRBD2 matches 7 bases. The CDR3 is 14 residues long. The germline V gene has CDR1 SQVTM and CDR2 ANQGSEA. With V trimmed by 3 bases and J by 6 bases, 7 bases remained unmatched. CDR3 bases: TGCAGCGTTGATACGGCGGGAGCTCCCGGGGAGCTGTTTTTT. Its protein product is CSVDTAGAPGELFF.

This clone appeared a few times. The CDR3, as DNA: TGTGCCAGCAGCCAAGACACTGGGGGCGATGTGCCCCAGCATTTT. Translating gives CASSQDTGGDVPQHF. The genes are TRBV3-1 (or the pseudogene TRBV3-2) and TRBJ1-5; D is perhaps TRBD1 (6 bases). The V end lost 0 bases, the J end lost 9 bases, and 15 bases lay between the germline ends. CDR1 is LGHDT, CDR2 YNNKEL, per germline (reference sequence). CDR3 length: 15 amino acids.

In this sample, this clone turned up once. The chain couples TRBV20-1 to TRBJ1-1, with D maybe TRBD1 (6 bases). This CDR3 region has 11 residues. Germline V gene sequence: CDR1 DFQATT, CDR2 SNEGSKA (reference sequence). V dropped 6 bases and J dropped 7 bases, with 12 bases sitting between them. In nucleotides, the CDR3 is TGCAGTGCGAGGCCCAGGGGTGAAGCTTTCTTT. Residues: CSARPRGEAFF.

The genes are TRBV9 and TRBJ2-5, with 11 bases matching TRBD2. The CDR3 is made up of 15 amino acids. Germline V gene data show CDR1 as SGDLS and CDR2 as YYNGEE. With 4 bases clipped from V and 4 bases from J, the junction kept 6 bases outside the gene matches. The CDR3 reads CASSPIAGGRETQYF. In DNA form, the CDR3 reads TGTGCCAGCAGCCCCATAGCGGGGGGGCGAGAGACCCAGTACTTC.

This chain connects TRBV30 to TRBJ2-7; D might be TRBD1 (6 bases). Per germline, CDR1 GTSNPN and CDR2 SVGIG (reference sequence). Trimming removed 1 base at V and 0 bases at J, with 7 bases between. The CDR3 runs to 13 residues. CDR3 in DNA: TGTGCCTGGAGTGCAGGGGTCTCCTACGAGCAGTACTTC. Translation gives CAWSAGVSYEQYF.

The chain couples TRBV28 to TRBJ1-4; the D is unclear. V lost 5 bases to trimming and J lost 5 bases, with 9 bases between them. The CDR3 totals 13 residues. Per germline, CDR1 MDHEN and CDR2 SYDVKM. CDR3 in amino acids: CASSEAVNEKLFF. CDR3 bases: TGTGCCAGCAGTGAGGCAGTCAATGAAAAACTGTTTTTT.

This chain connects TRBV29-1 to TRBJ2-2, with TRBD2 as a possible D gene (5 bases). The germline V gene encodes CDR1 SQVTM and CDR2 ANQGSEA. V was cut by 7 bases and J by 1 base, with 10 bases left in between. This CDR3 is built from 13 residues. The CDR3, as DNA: TGCAGCGCTTTGGCGGGGAACACCGGGGAGCTGTTTTTT. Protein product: CSALAGNTGELFF.

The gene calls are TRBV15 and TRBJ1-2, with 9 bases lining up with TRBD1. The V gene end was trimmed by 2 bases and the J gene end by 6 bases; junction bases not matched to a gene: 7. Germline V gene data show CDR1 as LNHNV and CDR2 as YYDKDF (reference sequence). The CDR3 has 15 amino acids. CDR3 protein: CATSRYRDRENGYTF. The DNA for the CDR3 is TGTGCCACCAGCAGATACCGGGACAGGGAGAATGGCTACACCTTC.

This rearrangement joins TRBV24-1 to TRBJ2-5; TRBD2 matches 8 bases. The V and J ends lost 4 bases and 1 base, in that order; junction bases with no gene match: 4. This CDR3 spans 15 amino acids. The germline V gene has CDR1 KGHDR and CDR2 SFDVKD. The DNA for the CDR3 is TGTGCCACCAGTGACTTAGCGGGGCCCCAAGAGACCCAGTACTTC. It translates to CATSDLAGPQETQYF.

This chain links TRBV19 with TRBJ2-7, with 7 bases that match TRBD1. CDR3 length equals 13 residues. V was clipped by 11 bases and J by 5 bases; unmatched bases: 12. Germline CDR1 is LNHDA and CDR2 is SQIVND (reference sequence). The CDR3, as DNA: TGTGCCCGACTCCCGGGACAGATCGACGAGCAGTACTTC. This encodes CARLPGQIDEQYF.

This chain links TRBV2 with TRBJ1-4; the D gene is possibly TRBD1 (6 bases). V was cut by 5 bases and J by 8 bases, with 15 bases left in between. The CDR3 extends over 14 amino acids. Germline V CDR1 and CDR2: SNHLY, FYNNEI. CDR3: CASSSWTEAEKLFF. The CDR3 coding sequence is TGTGCCAGCAGTTCCTGGACAGAGGCCGAAAAACTGTTTTTT.

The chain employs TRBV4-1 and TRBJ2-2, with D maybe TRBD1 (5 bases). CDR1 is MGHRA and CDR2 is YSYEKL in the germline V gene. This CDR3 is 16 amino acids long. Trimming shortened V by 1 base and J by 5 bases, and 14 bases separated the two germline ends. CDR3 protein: CASSQAQGGDTGELFF. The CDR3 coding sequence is TGCGCCAGCAGCCAAGCCCAGGGTGGGGATACCGGGGAGCTGTTTTTT.

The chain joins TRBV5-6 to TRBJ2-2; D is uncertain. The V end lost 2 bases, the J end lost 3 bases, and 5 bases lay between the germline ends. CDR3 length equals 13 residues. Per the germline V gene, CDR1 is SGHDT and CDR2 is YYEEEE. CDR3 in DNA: TGTGCCAGCAGCTTTTCTGACACCGGGGAGCTGTTTTTT. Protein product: CASSFSDTGELFF.

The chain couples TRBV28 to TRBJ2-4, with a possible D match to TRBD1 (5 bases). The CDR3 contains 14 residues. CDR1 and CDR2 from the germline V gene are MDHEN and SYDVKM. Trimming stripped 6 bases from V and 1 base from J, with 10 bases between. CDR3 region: CASREGVAKNIQYF. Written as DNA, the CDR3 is TGTGCCAGCAGGGAAGGGGTGGCCAAAAACATTCAGTACTTC.

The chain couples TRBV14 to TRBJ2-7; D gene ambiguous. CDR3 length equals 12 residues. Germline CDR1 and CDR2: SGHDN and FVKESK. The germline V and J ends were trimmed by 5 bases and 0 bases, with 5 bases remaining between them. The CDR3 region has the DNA TGTGCCAGCAGCTTCTACTCCTACGAGCAGTACTTC. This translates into CASSFYSYEQYF. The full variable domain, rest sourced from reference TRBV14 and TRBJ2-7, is EAGVTQFPSHSVIEKGQTVTLRCDPISGHDNLYWYRRVMGKEIKFLLHFVKESKQDESGMPNNRFLAERTGGTYSTLKVQPAELEDSGVYFCASSFYSYEQYFGPGTRLTVT.

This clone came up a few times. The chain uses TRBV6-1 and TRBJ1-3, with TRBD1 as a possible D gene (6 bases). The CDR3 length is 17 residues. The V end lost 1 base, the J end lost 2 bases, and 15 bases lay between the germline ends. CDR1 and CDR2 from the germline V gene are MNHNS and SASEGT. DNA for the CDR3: TGTGCCAGCAGTGAAGAATCCCTGTACAGGGCTGGAAACACCATATATTTT. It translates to CASSEESLYRAGNTIYF.

The CDR3 region is CASSARTGATEAFF. The CDR3 nucleotides are TGTGCCAGCAGTGCCCGAACAGGGGCCACTGAAGCTTTCTTT. The V call is TRBV2, the J call TRBJ1-1; 7 nucleotides line up with TRBD1. Germline assignment: CDR1 SNHLY and CDR2 FYNNEI. The J segment lost 4 bases and the V segment lost 4 bases, leaving 6 bases of the junction unmatched. The CDR3 sequence is 14 residues long.

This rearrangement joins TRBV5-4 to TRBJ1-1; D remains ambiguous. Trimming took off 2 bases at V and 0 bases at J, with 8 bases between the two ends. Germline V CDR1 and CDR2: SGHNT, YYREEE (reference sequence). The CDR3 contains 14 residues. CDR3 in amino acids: CASSFGEVNTEAFF. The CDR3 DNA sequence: TGTGCCAGCAGCTTTGGAGAAGTGAACACTGAAGCTTTCTTT.

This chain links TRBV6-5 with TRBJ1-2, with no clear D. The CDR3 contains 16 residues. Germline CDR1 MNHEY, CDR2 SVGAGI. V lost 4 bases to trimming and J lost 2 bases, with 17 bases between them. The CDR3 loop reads CASSSHREGINYGYTF. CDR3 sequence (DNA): TGTGCCAGCAGTTCCCATCGGGAAGGGATAAACTATGGCTACACCTTC.

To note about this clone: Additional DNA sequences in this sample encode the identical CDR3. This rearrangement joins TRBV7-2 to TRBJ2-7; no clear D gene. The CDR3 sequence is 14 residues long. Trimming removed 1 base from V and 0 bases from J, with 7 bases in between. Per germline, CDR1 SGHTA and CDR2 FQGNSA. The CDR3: CASSLVGGSYEQYF. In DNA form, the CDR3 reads TGTGCCAGCAGCTTAGTCGGCGGCTCCTACGAGCAGTACTTC.